This entry is about one TCR beta chain. The specificity of this receptor is unknown. No base-level quality is on record; no much larger clone is a single base apart. The CDR3 spans 17 residues, from the cysteine through the phenylalanine. The retained sequence is limited to the CDR3, 51 bases, with the frame set at the first base. Trimming accounts for 5 bases at V and 0 bases at J, while the number of junction bases matched to no gene is 8. Reading the germline V gene (reference sequence) gives CDR1 MNHNY and CDR2 SVGAGI. A second Seattle source provided samples from volunteer blood donors who had recovered from COVID-19. Each collaborating institution followed its own protocols to collect whole blood in K2EDTA tubes. For TCRbeta analysis, collaborators shipped samples in one of three forms: frozen whole blood, isolated PBMCs, or DNA extracted from either of those sample types. TCRbeta CDR3 regions were amplified from genomic DNA by means of the immunoSEQ Assay, a bias-controlled multiplex PCR. The authors processed their data as follows. Within the assay, amplification of reference gene primers was used to estimate how many nucleated cells each sample contained. To quantify the absolute abundance of each unique TCRbeta CDR3 rearrangement, sequence reads were collapsed and filtered. For each sample, productive Simpson clonality was calculated as the square root of Simpson's diversity index across productive rearrangements. The immuneACCESS repertoire file appears here via TCRdb, limited to in-frame rearrangements. These files lack a portion of the clones; in checked studies, under half of the deficit traces to unresolved V genes, and the cause of the others is not known. Clone size and V and J calls were adopted from that table, with D and trimming inferred from the DNA. The sample data list roughly 180,000 clones, and roughly 81% of these were observed just once. Clones ranked in the top ten supply under 8.5% of the sample.

The data were taken from a study of blood T cell repertoires in COVID-19 (dated by TCRdb to 2020 to 2021). Concerning the study at large: Samples covering the acute and convalescent phases of COVID-19 were provided by collaborators in the United States, Italy and Spain. The material from the prospective study consisted of cDNA or gDNA derived from T cells, B-cell-depleted T cells, or PBMCs. The dataset comprised deeply sampled blood TCRbeta repertoires from subjects exposed to, actively infected with, or recovered from COVID-19. The repertoires were released in a freely available public database meant as a resource for research on the immune response to SARS-CoV-2. The samples were drawn from the first 160 participants of the ongoing ImmuneRACE study and from 1,200 or so subjects provided by 6 global collaborators. Nearly every sample came with metadata listing a de-identified subject ID, COVID-19 status, age in years and sex. HLA class I and class II types, where available, came from metadata supplied by the sample provider rather than from assay-based typing. General study outcomes and caveats: The amount of clinical and demographic metadata varied by source and participant and was provided uncurated.

The sequence joins TRBV6-6 to TRBJ1-3; a stretch of 9 junction bases matches TRBD1. Sequenced material: peripheral blood. This sequence originates from a man in his forties who had recovered from COVID-19. The CDR3 corresponds to CASSLLPGQGSGNTIYF. In nucleotides, the sequence is TGTGCCAGCAGTCTCTTACCGGGACAGGGCTCTGGAAACACCATATATTTT.